This T cell receptor beta chain appears in the sequencing data of a study of blood T cell repertoires in COVID-19. Overall study context: Samples came from the United States, Italy and Spain, spanning acute and convalescent COVID-19.

Original methodology: Reference gene primers were amplified, and this amplification served to estimate nucleated cell counts. The assay was immunoSEQ multiplex PCR, and TCRdb's table has in-frame clones only and misses some. V and J calls and clone size are those listed in that table; D and trimming were worked out from the DNA. Of about 250,000 clones listed, roughly 88% are singletons. Deletions cut 5 bases from V and 5 bases from J, with 18 bases between. Germline CDR1 SGHTA, CDR2 FQGNSA. This CDR3 contains 16 residues. This clone was observed a few times. The source is a woman younger than 45 with COVID-19, enrolled during active disease. Sequencing was carried out using peripheral blood. This chain joins TRBV7-2 and TRBJ2-2; maybe TRBD1 (6 bases). This CDR3 reads CASSPANRVWTGELFF. DNA for the CDR3: TGTGCCAGCAGCCCCGCCAACAGGGTCTGGACCGGGGAGCTGTTTTTT.